This entry lists 5 T cell receptor beta chains sequenced from one sample in a study of identical twins. TCRdb fed the 5' RACE reads into MiXCR, producing one record per CDR3 protein. Seen here are some 900,000 distinct CDR3 sequences, over 9% observed once, and the top ten hold around 1.5%. The data were also submitted as part of a second study, on yellow fever vaccine responses in identical twins.

Sequenced input: PBMCs. Every receptor here comes from a young woman in good health.

The chain is built from TRBV3-1 and TRBJ2-7; 7 positions agree with TRBD2. Germline CDR1 and CDR2: LGHDT and YNNKEL (reference sequence). CDR3 length: 14 residues. V dropped 4 bases and J dropped 5; count of bases not matched to a gene: 8. CDR3 sequence reads: CASSRGLVLNEQYF. DNA of the CDR3: TGTGCCAGCAGCCGAGGACTAGTCTTGAACGAGCAGTACTTC.

This clonotype was observed a few times. The genes are TRBV5-6 and TRBJ2-1; 12 nucleotides agree with TRBD2. Germline V gene lookup returns CDR1 SGHDT and CDR2 YYEEEE. CDR3 size: 16 residues. J gave up 8 bases and V 0 bases, and 6 bases lay outside the gene matches. The CDR3 DNA reads TGTGCCAGCAGCTTGGGGCCTAGGACTAGCGGGGATGAGCAGTTCTTC. Translation: CASSLGPRTSGDEQFF.

The chain employs TRBV5-1 and TRBJ2-1; 10 bases align to TRBD1. The J segment lost 8 bases and the V segment lost 8 bases, leaving 13 bases of the junction unmatched. CDR1 is SGHRS and CDR2 is YFSETQ in the germline V gene. The CDR3 is made up of 15 amino acids. The DNA of the CDR3 is TGCGCCAGTGCACGACGGGGACAGGGGACCGATGAGCAGTTCTTC. This translates into CASARRGQGTDEQFF.

This clonotype was counted only a few times. The chain uses TRBV7-2 and TRBJ2-1; tentatively, D is TRBD2 (6 bases). This CDR3 comprises 14 residues. CDR1 and CDR2 (germline): SGHTA, FQGNSA. V was shortened by 5 bases and J by 4 bases, with 12 bases between the two germline ends. The CDR3 loop is CASSPPGRYNEQFF. The DNA of the CDR3 is TGTGCCAGCAGCCCCCCCGGGAGATACAATGAGCAGTTCTTC.

This clonotype was counted between two and nine times. The CDR3 reads CSASDPFGETQYF. Written as DNA, the CDR3 is TGCAGTGCTAGTGACCCCTTCGGGGAGACCCAGTACTTC. V and J are TRBV20-1 and TRBJ2-5; no clear D gene. The CDR3 loop spans 13 amino acids. V was clipped by 3 bases and J by 5 bases, with 13 bases between them. Germline V gives CDR1 DFQATT, CDR2 SNEGSKA (reference sequence).